This TCR beta chain was identified during a study of T-cell memory formation after mild COVID-19 (dated by TCRdb to about 2021). Regarding the complete study: Most TCR sequence clusters were specific to one of the two donors. In a couple of donors, T-cell clones that expanded and contracted after mild COVID-19 were tracked by sequencing TCRalpha and TCRbeta repertoires over time. Two young, previously healthy adult volunteers, one female and one male, were included in the cohort.

The sequencer listed for this sample is Illumina NovaSeq 6000. TCRalpha and TCRbeta cDNA libraries were constructed by 5'RACE with constant-segment primers, with sample barcodes and unique molecular identifiers being introduced. Trizol reagent was used to extract RNA from every sample. Libraries were amplified in two PCR steps, with a second sample barcode and Illumina TruSeq adapters added in the second step. Sequencing of the libraries was done on an Illumina NovaSeq, producing 2 x 150 bp paired-end reads. Per the original workflow: The reads were demultiplexed and collapsed into UMI-guided consensus sequences using migec v1.2.7. Using mixcr v2.1.11, UMI consensuses were aligned to TRA and TRB V and J templates and then assembled into clonotypes. Clonotypes were classified as expanded or contracted when called significant by both edgeR and NoisET, with noise models trained on biological replicates. For edgeR calls, the cutoffs were a false discovery rate-adjusted p below 0.01 and a log2 fold-change threshold of 1. PCA with hierarchical clustering of max-normalized trajectories of the 1000 most abundant clonotypes was used as exploratory dynamics analysis. Separately sequenced CD4+ and CD8+ repertoires were used to assign a CD4 or CD8 phenotype to each responding clone. Using fastp trimming at Q25 and MiXCR clonotype assembly, TCRdb reanalyzed the public sequencing data and kept in-frame beta chains. Rows are unified per CDR3 protein, each entry keeping the most common DNA and genes. The V and J calls were determined by TCRdb, not by the authors. Here the sample has 350,000 to 500,000 distinct CDR3 sequences; approximately 18% occur a single time. Of the sample, 20% to 25% is held by the ten largest clones.

This clonotype came up a few times. What this receptor recognizes is not known. There are no base qualities to consult, and no much larger clone falls within one base. General conclusions and limits of the study: The study covered only a couple of mild cases, and larger cohorts including severe cases with pre-infection samples were considered necessary. From day 15 to 85, contracting clones showed balanced CD4/CD8 phenotypes, whereas a second wave of clones that expanded from day 15 to 37 leaned towards CD4+. Contracting CD4+ clones turned up mainly in the CM and EM memory subsets, whereas EMRA was where CD8+ clones were enriched. Some responding clones were found in pre-infection memory, which suggests that pre-existing cross-reactive memory T cells took part in the SARS-CoV-2 response. SARS-CoV-2 specificity of the second-wave clones peaking on day 37 was not confirmed.

Ficoll-Paque density gradient centrifugation was the method used to isolate PBMCs. Here V drops 5 bases and J drops 5 bases, and the junction holds 4 bases not matched to any gene. CDR3 length: 13 amino acids, cysteine to phenylalanine. Here the CDR3 DNA is all that survives: 39 bases in frame from base 1. Source material: PBMCs or a T cell subset sorted from them (not recorded which). The TCR originated in a man in his late teens or twenties who had mild COVID-19 (a few samples of this study predate the infection). The sample titles of this study are shuffled in the database, so cell type and time point are left out; the donor was told from shared clones. Here the chain combines TRBV12-3 or TRBV12-4 and TRBJ2-3; 7 of the junction bases match TRBD1. The CDR3 region: CASSMRGLDTQYF. The DNA is as follows: TGTGCCAGCAGTATGAGGGGGCTAGATACGCAGTATTTT.